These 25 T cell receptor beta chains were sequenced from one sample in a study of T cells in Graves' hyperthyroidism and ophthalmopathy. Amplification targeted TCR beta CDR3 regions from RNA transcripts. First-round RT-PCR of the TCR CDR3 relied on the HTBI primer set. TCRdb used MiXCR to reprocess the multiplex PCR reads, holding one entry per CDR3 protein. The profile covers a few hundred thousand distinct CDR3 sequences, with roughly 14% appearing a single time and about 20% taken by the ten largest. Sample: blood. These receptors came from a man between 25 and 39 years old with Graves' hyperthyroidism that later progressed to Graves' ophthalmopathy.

CDR3 DNA: TGCGCCAGCAGCCAAGAACCAGGGGCCACTGAAGCTTTCTTT. It encodes CASSQEPGATEAFF. The chain joins TRBV4-1 to TRBJ1-1, with D possibly being TRBD1 (6 bases). The germline CDR1 and CDR2 sequences are MGHRA and YSYEKL. The CDR3 totals 14 residues. V shed 0 bases and J shed 4 bases, with 9 bases lying between them.

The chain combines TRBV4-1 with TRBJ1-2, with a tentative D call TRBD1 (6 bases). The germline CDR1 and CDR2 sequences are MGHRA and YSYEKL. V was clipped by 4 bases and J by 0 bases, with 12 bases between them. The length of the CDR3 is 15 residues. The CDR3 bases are TGCGCCAGCAGCCCAGGACAGTTAGCTAACTATGGCTACACCTTC. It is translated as CASSPGQLANYGYTF.

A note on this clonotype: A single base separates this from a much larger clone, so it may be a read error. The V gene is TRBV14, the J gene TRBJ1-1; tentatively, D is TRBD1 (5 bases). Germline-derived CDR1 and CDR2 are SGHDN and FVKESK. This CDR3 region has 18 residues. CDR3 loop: CAGSQEAPSYVGDTEAFF. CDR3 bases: TGTGCCGGCAGCCAAGAGGCCCCCAGCTACGTGGGGGACACTGAAGCTTTCTTT.

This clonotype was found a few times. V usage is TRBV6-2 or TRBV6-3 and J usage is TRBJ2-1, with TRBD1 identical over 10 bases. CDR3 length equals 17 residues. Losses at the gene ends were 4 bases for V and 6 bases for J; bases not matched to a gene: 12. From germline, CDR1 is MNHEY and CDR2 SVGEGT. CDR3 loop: CASSSPRDRGRFNEQFF. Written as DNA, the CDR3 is TGTGCCAGCAGTTCACCTCGTGACAGGGGGCGTTTCAATGAGCAGTTCTTC.

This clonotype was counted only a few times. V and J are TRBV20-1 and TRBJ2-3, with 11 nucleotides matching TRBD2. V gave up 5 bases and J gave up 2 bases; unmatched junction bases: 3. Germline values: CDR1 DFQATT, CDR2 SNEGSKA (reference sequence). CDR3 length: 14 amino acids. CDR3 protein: CSAGLAGFTDTQYF. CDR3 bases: TGCAGTGCTGGACTAGCGGGCTTCACAGATACGCAGTATTTT.

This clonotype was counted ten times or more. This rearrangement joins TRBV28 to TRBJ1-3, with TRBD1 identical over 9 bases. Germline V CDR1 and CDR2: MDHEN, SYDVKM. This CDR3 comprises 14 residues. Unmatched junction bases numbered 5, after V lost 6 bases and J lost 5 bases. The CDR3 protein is CASSWDRDRNTIYF. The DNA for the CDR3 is TGTGCCAGCAGCTGGGACAGGGATCGAAACACCATATATTTT. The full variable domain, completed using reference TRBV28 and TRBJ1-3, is DVKVTQSSRYLVKRTGEKVFLECVQDMDHENMFWYRQDPGLGLRLIYFSYDVKMKEKGDIPEGYSVSREKKERFSLILESASTNQTSMYLCASSWDRDRNTIYFGEGSWLTVV.

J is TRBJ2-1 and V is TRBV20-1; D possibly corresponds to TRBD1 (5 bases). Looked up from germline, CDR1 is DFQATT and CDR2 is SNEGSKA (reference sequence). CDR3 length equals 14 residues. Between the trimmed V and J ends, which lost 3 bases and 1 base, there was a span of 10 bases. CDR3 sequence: CSARRTQSYNEQFF. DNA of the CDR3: TGCAGTGCTAGGCGGACACAATCCTACAATGAGCAGTTCTTC.

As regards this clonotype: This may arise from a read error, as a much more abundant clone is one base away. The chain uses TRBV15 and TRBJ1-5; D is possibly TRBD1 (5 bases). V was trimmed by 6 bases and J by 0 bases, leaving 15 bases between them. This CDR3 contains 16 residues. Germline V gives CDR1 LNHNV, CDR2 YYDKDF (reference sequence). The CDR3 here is CATRVTGTYSNQPQHF. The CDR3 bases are TGTGCCACCAGGGTAACAGGCACTTATAGCAATCAGCCCCAGCATTTT.

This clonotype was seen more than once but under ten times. CDR3: CATLRGYTDTQYF. The CDR3 DNA is TGTGCCACCTTACGGGGGTACACAGATACGCAGTATTTT. The chain joins TRBV28 to TRBJ2-3, with D possibly matching TRBD2 (6 bases). Trimming took 10 bases from V and 2 from J, leaving 13 bases between them. In germline, CDR1 is MDHEN, CDR2 SYDVKM. There are 13 residues in the CDR3.

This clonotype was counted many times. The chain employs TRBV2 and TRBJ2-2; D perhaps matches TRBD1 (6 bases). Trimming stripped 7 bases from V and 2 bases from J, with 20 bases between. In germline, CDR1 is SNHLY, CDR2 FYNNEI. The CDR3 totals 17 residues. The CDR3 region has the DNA TGTGCCAGCATCAGGGGCCGGGGCAGCCATAACACCGGGGAGCTGTTTTTT. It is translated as CASIRGRGSHNTGELFF.

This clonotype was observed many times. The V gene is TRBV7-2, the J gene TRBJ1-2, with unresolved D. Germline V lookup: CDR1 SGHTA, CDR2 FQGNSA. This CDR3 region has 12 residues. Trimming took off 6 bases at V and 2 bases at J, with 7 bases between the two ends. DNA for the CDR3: TGTGCCAGCAGACACCCAAACTATGGCTACACCTTC. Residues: CASRHPNYGYTF.

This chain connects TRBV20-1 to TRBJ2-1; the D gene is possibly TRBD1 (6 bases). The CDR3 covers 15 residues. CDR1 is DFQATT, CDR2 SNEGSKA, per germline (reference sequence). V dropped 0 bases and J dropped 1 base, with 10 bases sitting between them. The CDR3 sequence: CSARDGRGSYNEQFF. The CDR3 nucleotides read TGCAGTGCTAGAGATGGAAGGGGGTCCTACAATGAGCAGTTCTTC.

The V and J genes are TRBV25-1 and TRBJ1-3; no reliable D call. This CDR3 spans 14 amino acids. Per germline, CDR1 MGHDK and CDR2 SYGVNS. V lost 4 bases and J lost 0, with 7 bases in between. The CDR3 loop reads CASSVGNSGNTIYF. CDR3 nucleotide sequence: TGTGCCAGCAGTGTTGGGAACTCTGGAAACACCATATATTTT.

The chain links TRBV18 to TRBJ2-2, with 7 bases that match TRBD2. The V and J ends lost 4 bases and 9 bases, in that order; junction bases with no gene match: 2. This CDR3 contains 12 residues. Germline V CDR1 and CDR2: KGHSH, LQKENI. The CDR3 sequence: CASSREGRELFF. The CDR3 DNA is TGTGCCAGCTCACGGGAGGGCCGGGAGCTGTTTTTT.

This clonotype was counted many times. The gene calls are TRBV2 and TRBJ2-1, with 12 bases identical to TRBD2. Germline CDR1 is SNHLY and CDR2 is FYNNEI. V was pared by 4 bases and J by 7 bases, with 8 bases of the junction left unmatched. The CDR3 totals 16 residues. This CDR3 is CASSGGLAGGRNEQFF. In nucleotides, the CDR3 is TGTGCCAGCAGTGGCGGCCTAGCGGGGGGGCGGAATGAGCAGTTCTTC.

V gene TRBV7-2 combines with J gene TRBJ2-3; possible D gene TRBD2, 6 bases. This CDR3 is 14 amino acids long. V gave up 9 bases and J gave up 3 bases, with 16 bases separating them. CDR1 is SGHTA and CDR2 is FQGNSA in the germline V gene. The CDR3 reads CASQRRGTTDTQYF. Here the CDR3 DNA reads TGTGCCAGTCAACGGAGGGGTACGACAGATACGCAGTATTTT.

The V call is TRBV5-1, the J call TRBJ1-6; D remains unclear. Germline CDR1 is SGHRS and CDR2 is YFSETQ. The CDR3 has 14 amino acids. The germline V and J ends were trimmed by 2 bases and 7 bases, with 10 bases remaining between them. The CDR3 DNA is TGCGCCAGCAGCTTTGCAGACCTAAATTCACCCCTCCACTTT. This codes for CASSFADLNSPLHF.

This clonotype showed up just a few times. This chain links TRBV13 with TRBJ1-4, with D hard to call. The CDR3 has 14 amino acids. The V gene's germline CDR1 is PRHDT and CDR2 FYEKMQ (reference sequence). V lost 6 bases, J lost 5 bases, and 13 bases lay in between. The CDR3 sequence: CASRGKGFNEKLFF. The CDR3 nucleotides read TGTGCCAGCAGGGGCAAGGGTTTCAATGAAAAACTGTTTTTT.

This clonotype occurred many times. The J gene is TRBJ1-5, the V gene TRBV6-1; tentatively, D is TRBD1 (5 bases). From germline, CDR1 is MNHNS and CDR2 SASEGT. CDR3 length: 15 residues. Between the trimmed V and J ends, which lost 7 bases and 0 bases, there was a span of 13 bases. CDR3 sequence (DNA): TGTGCCAGCAAGGAACGAGGGGTTAGCAATCAGCCCCAGCATTTT. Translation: CASKERGVSNQPQHF.

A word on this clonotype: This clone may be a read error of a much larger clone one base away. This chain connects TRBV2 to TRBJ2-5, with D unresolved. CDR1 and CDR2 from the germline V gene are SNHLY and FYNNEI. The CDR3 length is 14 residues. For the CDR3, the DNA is TGTGACAGCACCGGCCACAGAGATGGAGAGACCCAGTACTTC. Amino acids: CDSTGHRDGETQYF. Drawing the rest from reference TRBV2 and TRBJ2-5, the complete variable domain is EPEVTQTPSHQVTQMGQEVILRCVPISNHLYFYWYRQILGQKVEFLVSFYNNEISEKSEIFDDQFSVERPDGSNFTLKIRSTKLEDSAMYFCDSTGHRDGETQYFGPGTRLLVL.

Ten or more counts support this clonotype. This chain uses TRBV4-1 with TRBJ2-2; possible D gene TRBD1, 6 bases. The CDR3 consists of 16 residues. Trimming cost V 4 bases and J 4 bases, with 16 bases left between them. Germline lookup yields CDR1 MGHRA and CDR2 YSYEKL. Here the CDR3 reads CASSLPRDTLTGELFF. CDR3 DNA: TGCGCCAGCAGCCTGCCCCGGGACACACTCACCGGGGAGCTGTTTTTT.

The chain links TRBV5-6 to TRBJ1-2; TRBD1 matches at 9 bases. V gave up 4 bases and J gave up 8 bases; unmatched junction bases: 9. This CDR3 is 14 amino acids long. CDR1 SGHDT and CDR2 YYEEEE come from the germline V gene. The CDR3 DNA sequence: TGTGCCAGCAGCCCACCGGGACAGGGCCAAGGCTACACCTTC. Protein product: CASSPPGQGQGYTF.

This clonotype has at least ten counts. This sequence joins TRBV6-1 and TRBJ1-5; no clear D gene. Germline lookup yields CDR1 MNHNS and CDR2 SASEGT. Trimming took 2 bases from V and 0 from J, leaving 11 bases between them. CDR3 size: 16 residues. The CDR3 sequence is CASSEYREYSNQPQHF. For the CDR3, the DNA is TGTGCCAGCAGTGAATATCGGGAATATAGCAATCAGCCCCAGCATTTT.

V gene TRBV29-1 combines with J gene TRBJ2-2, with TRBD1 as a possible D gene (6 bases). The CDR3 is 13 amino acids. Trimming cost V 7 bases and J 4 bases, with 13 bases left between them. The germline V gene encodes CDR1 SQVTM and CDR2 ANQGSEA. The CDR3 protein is CSARTVGTGELFF. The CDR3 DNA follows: TGCAGCGCCCGGACAGTCGGCACCGGGGAGCTGTTTTTT.

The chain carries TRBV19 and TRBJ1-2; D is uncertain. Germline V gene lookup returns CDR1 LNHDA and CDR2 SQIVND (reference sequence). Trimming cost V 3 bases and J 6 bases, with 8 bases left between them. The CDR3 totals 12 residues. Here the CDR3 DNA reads TGTGCCAGTAGTATCAACCACAATGGCTACACCTTC. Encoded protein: CASSINHNGYTF.